This is a list of T cell receptor beta chains from one sample in a study of T-cell reconstitution after alpha-beta-depleted transplantation in children. In TCRdb, the PCR reads were re-called with MiXCR into one record per CDR3 protein. The table has 380,000 or so distinct CDR3 sequences, 13% seen once. The material was PBMCs, obtained from the stem cell graft. These receptors were obtained from a human donor who donated a stem cell graft to a child with Fanconi anemia. CDR3s include the opening cysteine and the closing phenylalanine or tryptophan. A D gene is named only where the DNA matches it firmly. Size is omitted from some rows. Given values are once, few, many or a class for expanded clones.

TRBV5-1,many,TRBJ2-2,TRBD1,CASNHRGSSGELFF,TGCGCCAGCAACCACAGGGGATCATCCGGGGAGCTGTTTTTT
TRBV27,few,TRBJ2-1,TRBD2,CASTSGGSSYNEQFF,TGTGCCAGCACAAGCGGGGGGAGCTCCTACAATGAGCAGTTCTTC
TRBV5-1,few,TRBJ1-1,-,CASSLGQTFTEAFF,TGCGCCAGCAGCTTAGGACAGACCTTCACTGAAGCTTTCTTT
TRBV11-2,many,TRBJ2-2,TRBD1,CASSLDRDLRLNTGELFF,TGTGCCAGCAGCTTGGACAGGGACCTCCGACTTAACACCGGGGAGCTGTTTTTT
TRBV7-9,-,TRBJ1-1,TRBD1,CASSAWDRGLGEAFF,TGTGCCAGCAGCGCGTGGGACAGGGGGCTAGGTGAAGCTTTCTTT
TRBV5-1,-,TRBJ2-7,TRBD1,CASSLYSGTGNYEQYF,TGCGCCAGCAGCCTGTACTCCGGGACAGGGAACTACGAGCAGTACTTC
TRBV10-2,few,TRBJ2-1,-,CASSERSGNSYNEQFF,TGCGCCAGCAGTGAAAGGTCGGGAAACTCTTACAATGAGCAGTTCTTC
TRBV7-3,many,TRBJ1-6,-,CASSKLAGSPLHF,TGTGCCAGCAGCAAACTTGCGGGTTCACCCCTCCACTTT
TRBV3-1,-,TRBJ1-1,-,CASSQMMNTEAFF,TGTGCCAGCAGCCAAATGATGAACACTGAAGCTTTCTTT
TRBV20-1,-,TRBJ1-4,-,CSVHSGRYEKLFF,TGCAGTGTTCATTCAGGACGATATGAAAAACTGTTTTTT
TRBV19,-,TRBJ1-1,-,CASSPTGEGNTEAFF,TGTGCCAGTAGTCCTACGGGGGAGGGAAACACTGAAGCTTTCTTT
TRBV27,few,TRBJ2-3,TRBD1,CASRTTHRGSTDTQYF,TGTGCCAGCAGAACAACCCACAGGGGGAGCACAGATACGCAGTATTTT
TRBV5-1,-,TRBJ1-3,TRBD1,CASSLNNDRAENTIYF,TGCGCCAGCAGCTTAAATAACGACAGGGCTGAAAACACCATATATTTT
TRBV9,many,TRBJ1-1,-,CASSVGRNTEAFF,TGTGCCAGCAGCGTGGGACGGAACACTGAAGCTTTCTTT
TRBV29-1,-,TRBJ1-1,-,CSVGRGNTEAFF,TGCAGCGTTGGTAGAGGGAACACTGAAGCTTTCTTT
TRBV7-3,-,TRBJ1-1,-,CASSLEGSGTEAFF,TGTGCCAGCAGCTTAGAGGGGTCGGGGACTGAAGCTTTCTTT
TRBV18,-,TRBJ2-1,-,CASSPPGGEQFF,TGTGCCAGCTCACCACCGGGGGGTGAGCAGTTCTTC
TRBV7-2,-,TRBJ2-3,-,CASSLERTTDTQYF,TGTGCCAGCAGCTTAGAAAGGACAACAGATACGCAGTATTTT
TRBV5-5,-,TRBJ2-2,TRBD1,CASSLVGTGRTGELFF,TGTGCCAGCAGCTTGGTCGGGACAGGGAGGACCGGGGAGCTGTTTTTT
TRBV5-6,few,TRBJ2-5,-,CASSLGMEGRETQYF,TGTGCCAGCAGCTTGGGGATGGAGGGGCGAGAGACCCAGTACTTC
TRBV7-9,few,TRBJ1-4,TRBD1,CACGQGNEKLFF,TGTGCCTGTGGACAGGGGAATGAAAAACTGTTTTTT
TRBV6-1,-,TRBJ2-2,TRBD1,CASSRLTGGPTGELFF,TGTGCCAGCAGTCGTTTGACAGGGGGCCCCACCGGGGAGCTGTTTTTT
TRBV3-1,few,TRBJ1-5,TRBD1,CASSQGTGRSQPQHF,TGTGCCAGCAGCCAAGGGACAGGGCGATCGCAGCCCCAGCATTTT
TRBV4-3,many,TRBJ1-1,TRBD1,CASSQTTGSTEAFF,TGCGCCAGCAGCCAGACGACAGGGTCGACTGAAGCTTTCTTT
TRBV5-1,many,TRBJ1-1,TRBD1,CASSLDGTAAGSAFF,TGCGCCAGCAGCTTGGACGGGACAGCTGCAGGAAGCGCTTTCTTT
TRBV28,-,TRBJ1-5,TRBD1,CASSFPRGQGASRQNQPQHF,TGTGCCAGCAGTTTCCCCCGTGGACAGGGGGCCTCGCGCCAAAATCAGCCCCAGCATTTT
TRBV4-1,-,TRBJ2-3,-,CASSQDGADTQYF,TGCGCCAGCAGCCAAGATGGGGCAGATACGCAGTATTTT
TRBV7-9,few,TRBJ2-2,TRBD2,CASSPFGRANTGELFF,TGTGCCAGCAGCCCCTTTGGGAGGGCGAACACCGGGGAGCTGTTTTTT
TRBV9,-,TRBJ1-1,-,CASSVGGSANTEAFF,TGTGCCAGCAGCGTAGGAGGGTCGGCGAACACTGAAGCTTTCTTT
TRBV27,-,TRBJ1-3,-,CASSFRGAGNTIYF,TGTGCCAGCAGTTTCCGGGGGGCTGGAAACACCATATATTTT
TRBV2,-,TRBJ2-5,-,CASSATALGGETQYF,TGTGCCAGCAGTGCGACAGCCCTGGGGGGAGAGACCCAGTACTTC
TRBV7-8,-,TRBJ2-5,TRBD2,CASSTTSGSGEETQYF,TGTGCCAGCAGCACTACTTCGGGTAGCGGGGAAGAGACCCAGTACTTC
TRBV9,few,TRBJ1-3,-,CASSVAGTSSGNTIYF,TGTGCCAGCAGCGTAGCAGGAACCAGCTCTGGAAACACCATATATTTT
TRBV29-1,-,TRBJ1-2,-,CSVEDMADYGYTF,TGCAGCGTTGAAGATATGGCGGACTATGGCTACACCTTC
TRBV25-1,few,TRBJ2-3,-,CATREDSTDTQYF,TGTGCCACCCGAGAGGACAGCACAGATACGCAGTATTTT
TRBV3-1,-,TRBJ1-3,-,CASSLHRVSPGNTIYF,TGTGCCAGCAGCCTTCACAGGGTCAGTCCTGGAAACACCATATATTTT
TRBV9,-,TRBJ2-2,-,CASSVAPVGRGNTGELFF,TGTGCCAGCAGCGTAGCTCCCGTTGGGCGGGGCAACACCGGGGAGCTGTTTTTT
TRBV7-8,many,TRBJ1-1,-,CASSYRVGTEAFF,TGTGCCAGCAGCTACAGGGTGGGCACTGAAGCTTTCTTT
TRBV7-8,many,TRBJ1-5,-,CASSLEEGQPQHF,TGTGCCAGCAGCTTAGAAGAGGGACAGCCCCAGCATTTT
TRBV5-1,-,TRBJ2-5,-,CASSDAQGGETQYF,TGCGCCAGCAGCGACGCACAGGGAGGGGAGACCCAGTACTTC
TRBV7-8,-,TRBJ1-2,-,CASSRMQGTGYTF,TGTGCCAGCAGCCGAATGCAGGGAACGGGCTACACCTTC
TRBV6-5,-,TRBJ1-1,-,CASSYYEGNTEAFF,TGTGCCAGCAGTTACTACGAGGGGAACACTGAAGCTTTCTTT
TRBV28,many,TRBJ1-1,-,CASSLRAEAFF,TGTGCCAGCAGTTTAAGAGCTGAAGCTTTCTTT
TRBV5-1,-,TRBJ2-1,-,CASSLRAGQGSSNEQFF,TGCGCCAGCAGCTTGCGGGCAGGGCAGGGGTCGTCCAATGAGCAGTTCTTC
TRBV27,-,TRBJ2-7,-,CASSFRETYEQYF,TGTGCCAGCAGTTTCAGGGAGACCTACGAGCAGTACTTC
TRBV7-2,many,TRBJ1-5,-,CASSGVGRQPQHF,TGTGCCAGCAGCGGGGTTGGCCGGCAGCCCCAGCATTTT
TRBV29-1,-,TRBJ1-1,-,CSVGGYMNTEAFF,TGCAGCGTTGGGGGCTACATGAACACTGAAGCTTTCTTT
TRBV5-5,-,TRBJ2-6,-,CASSLRVASGAYVLTF,TGTGCCAGCAGCTTGCGGGTGGCCTCTGGGGCCTACGTCCTGACTTTC
TRBV9,many,TRBJ2-2,-,CASSSPGGQNTGELFF,TGTGCCAGCAGCTCCCCCGGGGGACAGAACACCGGGGAGCTGTTTTTT
TRBV28,few,TRBJ1-6,TRBD1,CASSLSRGRFNSPLHF,TGTGCCAGCAGTTTAAGCAGGGGGCGATTTAATTCACCCCTCCACTTT
TRBV6-5,-,TRBJ1-2,-,CASSYSGVATF,TGTGCCAGCAGTTACTCCGGGGTGGCCACCTTC
TRBV20-1,-,TRBJ2-5,-,CSAPQWPGETQYF,TGCAGTGCTCCCCAATGGCCCGGGGAGACCCAGTACTTC
TRBV5-1,many,TRBJ2-5,-,CASSFRAVETQYF,TGCGCCAGCAGCTTCCGGGCGGTGGAGACCCAGTACTTC